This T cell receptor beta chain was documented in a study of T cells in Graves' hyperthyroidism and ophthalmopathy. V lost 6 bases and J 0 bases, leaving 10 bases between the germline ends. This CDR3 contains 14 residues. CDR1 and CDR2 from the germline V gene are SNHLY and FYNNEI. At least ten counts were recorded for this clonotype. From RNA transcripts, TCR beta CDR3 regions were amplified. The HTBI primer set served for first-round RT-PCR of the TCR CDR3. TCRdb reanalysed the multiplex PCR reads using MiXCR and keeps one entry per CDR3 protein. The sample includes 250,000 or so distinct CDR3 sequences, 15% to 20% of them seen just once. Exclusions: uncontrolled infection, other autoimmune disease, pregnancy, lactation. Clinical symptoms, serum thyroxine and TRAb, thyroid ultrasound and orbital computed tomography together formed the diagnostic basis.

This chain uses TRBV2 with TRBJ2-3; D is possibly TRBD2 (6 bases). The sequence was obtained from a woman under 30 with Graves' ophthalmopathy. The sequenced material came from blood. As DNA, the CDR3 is TGTGCCAGCAGAGGTGGACTAAGCACAGATACGCAGTATTTT. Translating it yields CASRGGLSTDTQYF.